Presented here are 26 T cell receptor beta chains from one specimen sequenced in a study of T cells after yellow fever vaccination. TCRdb processed the 5' RACE reads anew with MiXCR; each CDR3 protein has one entry. Found here are more than 200,000 distinct CDR3 sequences, 3.6% of them singletons; the top ten hold around a fifth. The specimen comprised PBMCs, sampled 15 days after the yellow fever booster vaccination. These receptors were taken from a young man who received the YFV17D yellow fever vaccine.

In its sample, this clonotype was seen many times. The V and J genes are TRBV5-6 and TRBJ1-5, with D tentatively TRBD1 (5 bases). V lost 4 bases and J lost 1, with 12 bases in between. The germline CDR1 and CDR2 sequences are SGHDT and YYEEEE. The length of the CDR3 is 15 residues. As DNA, the CDR3 is TGTGCCAGCAGCCCGAGGGGAGGAAGCAATCAGCCCCAGCATTTT. Translation gives CASSPRGGSNQPQHF. Complete variable domain (other parts from reference TRBV5-6 and TRBJ1-5): DAGVTQSPTHLIKTRGQQVTLRCSPKSGHDTVSWYQQALGQGPQFIFQYYEEEERQRGNFPDRFSGHQFPNYSSELNVNALLLGDSALYLCASSPRGGSNQPQHFGDGTRLSIL.

This clonotype was picked up many times. The rearrangement joins TRBV5-4 to TRBJ1-2, with TRBD1 matching over 8 bases. The V and J ends lost 2 bases and 8 bases, in that order; junction bases with no gene match: 2. The CDR3 runs 12 residues. Germline V gene sequence: CDR1 SGHNT, CDR2 YYREEE (reference sequence). CDR3 loop: CASSFDRGGYTF. The CDR3 DNA reads TGTGCCAGCAGCTTCGACAGGGGAGGCTACACCTTC.

This clonotype came up many times. The genes are TRBV7-2 and TRBJ1-1, with D unclear. The length of the CDR3 is 14 residues. Germline lookup yields CDR1 SGHTA and CDR2 FQGNSA. V was clipped by 6 bases and J by 1 base, with 12 bases between them. CDR3 loop: CASSSQTWNTEAFF. The DNA of the CDR3 is TGTGCCAGCAGTTCACAGACCTGGAACACTGAAGCTTTCTTT.

This clonotype was seen many times. The rearrangement joins TRBV6-6 to TRBJ2-5, with 8 bases matching TRBD1. The germline CDR1 and CDR2 sequences are MNHNY and SVGAGI (reference sequence). The CDR3 spans 15 residues. V shed 0 bases and J 5 bases; nucleotides not matched to a gene: 5. DNA of the CDR3: TGTGCCAGCAGTTACTCGCAGGGGGCAGGGGAGACCCAGTACTTC. This gives the protein CASSYSQGAGETQYF.

This clonotype was recorded many times. This rearrangement joins TRBV29-1 to TRBJ1-1; no firm D call. The length of the CDR3 is 12 residues. Trimming took off 3 bases at V and 0 bases at J, with 5 bases between the two ends. Germline CDR1 is SQVTM and CDR2 is ANQGSEA. CDR3 residues: CSVDVMNTEAFF. In DNA, the CDR3 is TGCAGCGTTGACGTTATGAACACTGAAGCTTTCTTT. Full variable domain (rest looked up from reference TRBV29-1 and TRBJ1-1): SAVISQKPSRDICQRGTSLTIQCQVDSQVTMMFWYRQQPGQSLTLIATANQGSEATYESGFVIDKFPISRPNLTFSTLTVSNMSPEDSSIYLCSVDVMNTEAFFGQGTRLTVV.

This clonotype was observed a few times. V gene TRBV20-1 combines with J gene TRBJ2-1; possibly TRBD2 for D (7 bases). In germline, CDR1 is DFQATT, CDR2 SNEGSKA (reference sequence). V was shortened by 1 base and J by 0 bases, with 19 bases between the two germline ends. The CDR3 covers 18 residues. For the CDR3, the DNA is TGCAGTGCTAGAGCCCGAGGGGGGGCCCTCCCCTCCTACAATGAGCAGTTCTTC. It is translated as CSARARGGALPSYNEQFF.

Many counts were recorded for this clonotype. This chain uses TRBV9 with TRBJ2-3, with 9 bases aligning to TRBD2. The junction had 5 bases not matched to a gene; V was cut back by 2 bases and J by 4 bases. CDR1 and CDR2 (germline): SGDLS, YYNGEE. The CDR3 is made up of 15 amino acids. In DNA, the CDR3 is TGTGCCAGCAGCGTTAGCGGGGGCGAGGCAGATACGCAGTATTTT. As protein: CASSVSGGEADTQYF.

The sample holds a few counts of this clonotype. The junction departs from the called germline gene at one end, perhaps through a read error. The chain is built from TRBV6-4 and TRBJ2-3; 7 nucleotides align to TRBD1. The germline CDR1 and CDR2 sequences are MRHNA and SNTAGT. This CDR3 spans 14 amino acids. This chain's CDR3 is CACSPGQATDKQYF. The DNA of the CDR3 is TGTGCCTGCAGCCCTGGACAGGCAACAGATAAGCAGTATTTT.

This clonotype was observed many times. The chain uses TRBV7-2 and TRBJ2-7; 7 bases map to TRBD2. Germline trimming cut 5 bases from V and 1 base from J; bases unmatched to any gene: 8. The CDR3 is 15 amino acids. Germline lookup yields CDR1 SGHTA and CDR2 FQGNSA. The DNA for the CDR3 is TGTGCCAGCAGCCCAAGGTATAGCGGGTCCTACGAGCAGTACTTC. This codes for CASSPRYSGSYEQYF.

This clonotype was picked up many times. This rearrangement joins TRBV7-2 to TRBJ2-1; no reliable D call. Germline V CDR1 and CDR2: SGHTA, FQGNSA. This CDR3 is 15 amino acids long. Trimming left V 1 base short and J 6 bases short, with 13 bases between. CDR3 bases: TGTGCCAGCAGCTTAGGGCACCCATACCTCAATGAGCAGTTCTTC. It translates to CASSLGHPYLNEQFF.

This clonotype was found a few times. The rearrangement joins TRBV7-6 to TRBJ1-1; no definite D call. V gave up 5 bases and J gave up 5 bases, with 12 bases separating them. This CDR3 region has 13 residues. Germline V gene sequence: CDR1 SGHVS, CDR2 FNYEAQ. The CDR3 spells CASSPQIWTEAFF. The CDR3 bases are TGTGCCAGCAGCCCTCAAATTTGGACTGAAGCTTTCTTT. The full variable domain, its missing parts supplied by reference TRBV7-6 and TRBJ1-1, is GAGVSQSPRYKVTKRGQDVALRCDPISGHVSLYWYRQALGQGPEFLTYFNYEAQQDKSGLPNDRFSAERPEGSISTLTIQRTEQRDSAMYRCASSPQIWTEAFFGQGTRLTVV.

This clonotype was seen ten or more times. In DNA, the CDR3 is TGCGCCAGCAGCTCATTGAGCGACAGGGCTCACTATGGCTACACCTTC. This translates into CASSSLSDRAHYGYTF. This rearrangement joins TRBV5-1 to TRBJ1-2; TRBD1 matches 7 bases. This CDR3 comprises 16 residues. V lost 3 bases to trimming and J lost 3 bases; unmatched junction nucleotides: 11. Germline CDR1 is SGHRS and CDR2 is YFSETQ.

This clonotype was observed a few times. This sequence joins TRBV24-1 and TRBJ2-1; 7 nucleotides match TRBD2. Germline V gene sequence: CDR1 KGHDR, CDR2 SFDVKD. V was clipped by 8 bases and J by 7 bases; unmatched bases: 7. CDR3 length: 13 amino acids. The CDR3 reads CATMEGEGNEQFF. The CDR3 bases are TGTGCCACCATGGAAGGGGAGGGAAATGAGCAGTTCTTC.

This clonotype was recorded many times. The chain is built from TRBV4-3 and TRBJ2-4; no firm D call. CDR1 and CDR2 (germline): LGHNA, YSLEER. The CDR3 length is 17 residues. V lost 0 bases to trimming and J lost 5 bases, with 17 bases between them. CDR3 DNA: TGCGCCAGCAGCCAAGATTTGGGTTCGCCTGCGCAAAACATTCAGTACTTC. Translation: CASSQDLGSPAQNIQYF.

This clonotype has a count of ten or more. CDR3 sequence (DNA): TGTGCCAGCAGCTCGAAGTGGGGGCCGAGCAATGAGCAGTTCTTC. Translation gives CASSSKWGPSNEQFF. This chain uses TRBV7-2 with TRBJ2-1; maybe TRBD1 (6 bases). Trimming stripped 4 bases from V and 6 bases from J, with 16 bases between. Germline loops: CDR1 SGHTA, CDR2 FQGNSA. The CDR3 runs 15 residues.

This clonotype was counted ten times or more. As DNA, the CDR3 is TGCAGTGCTAGACTAACCGGACGAGACACCGGGGAGCTGTTTTTT. This sequence encodes CSARLTGRDTGELFF. The chain joins TRBV20-1 to TRBJ2-2; the D is unclear. The CDR3 covers 15 residues. Germline V gene sequence: CDR1 DFQATT, CDR2 SNEGSKA (reference sequence). V was cut by 2 bases and J by 3 bases, with 13 bases left in between.

V is TRBV30 and J is TRBJ1-2, with a possible D match to TRBD1 (5 bases). Germline V gene data show CDR1 as GTSNPN and CDR2 as SVGIG (reference sequence). The CDR3 totals 14 residues. V lost 0 bases to trimming and J lost 4 bases, with 12 bases between them. The CDR3 region has the DNA TGTGCCTGGAGTGTTTTGGGGGATAGCTATGGCTACACCTTC. Its protein is CAWSVLGDSYGYTF.

This clonotype was observed at least ten times. The rearrangement uses TRBV5-4 and TRBJ1-2; tentative D call: TRBD1 (5 bases). Germline CDR1 SGHNT, CDR2 YYREEE (reference sequence). This CDR3 is 14 amino acids long. The ends were cut back, 5 bases at V and 1 base at J, with 12 bases in the middle. The CDR3 region has the DNA TGTGCCAGCAGAATGGGGGACCGTAACTATGGCTACACCTTC. It yields the protein CASRMGDRNYGYTF.

This clonotype was counted at least ten times. The chain couples TRBV7-2 to TRBJ1-1, with TRBD1 matching over 8 bases. Per the germline V gene, CDR1 is SGHTA and CDR2 is FQGNSA. V lost 5 bases to trimming and J lost 4 bases; unmatched junction nucleotides: 6. CDR3 size: 14 residues. The CDR3 nucleotides read TGTGCCAGCAGCCCGACAGGGGTAGCCACTGAAGCTTTCTTT. This codes for CASSPTGVATEAFF.

In the case of this clonotype: A much larger clone lies one base from this, so it may be a read error. This chain connects TRBV5-1 to TRBJ2-5; no definite D call. Germline V gene lookup returns CDR1 SGHRS and CDR2 YFSETQ. There are 13 residues in the CDR3. The CDR3 coding sequence is TGCGCCTGCAGCTTGGATTTACGGGAGACCCAGTACTTC. This encodes CACSLDLRETQYF. The complete variable domain, with remaining parts taken from reference TRBV5-1 and TRBJ2-5, reads KAGVTQTPRYLIKTRGQQVTLSCSPISGHRSVSWYQQTPGQGLQFLFEYFSETQRNKGNFPGRFSGRQFSNSRSEMNVSTLELGDSALYLCACSLDLRETQYFGPGTRLLVL.

This clonotype was recorded at least ten times. This chain links TRBV5-6 with TRBJ2-1, with TRBD1 identical over 9 bases. The J segment lost 1 base and the V segment lost 4 bases, leaving 9 bases of the junction unmatched. CDR1 is SGHDT and CDR2 is YYEEEE in the germline V gene. The CDR3 covers 17 residues. The CDR3, as DNA: TGTGCCAGCAGCCTAGACAGGGGGAGCGCGTCCTACAATGAGCAGTTCTTC. It encodes CASSLDRGSASYNEQFF.

The CDR3: CASSPDTLGEQETQYF. In DNA form, the CDR3 reads TGTGCCAGCTCACCGGATACCCTAGGAGAGCAAGAGACCCAGTACTTC. J is TRBJ2-5 and V is TRBV18; D is undetermined. Deletions cut 3 bases from V and 2 bases from J, with 16 bases between. Germline V gives CDR1 KGHSH, CDR2 LQKENI. The CDR3 extends over 16 amino acids.

In its sample, this clonotype was seen many times. The gene calls are TRBV10-3 and TRBJ2-7, with D possibly being TRBD1 or TRBD2 (5 bases each). This CDR3 comprises 15 residues. The V end was cut by 5 bases, the J end by 0 bases, with 14 bases between. The germline V gene encodes CDR1 ENHRY and CDR2 SYGVKD. The CDR3 is CAISQGEAVSYEQYV. The CDR3 nucleotides are TGTGCCATCAGTCAAGGGGAAGCGGTCTCCTACGAGCAGTACGTC.

In its sample, this clonotype was seen many times. V gene TRBV7-2 combines with J gene TRBJ2-1; the match to TRBD1 covers 12 bases. CDR3 length: 16 amino acids. The germline CDR1 and CDR2 sequences are SGHTA and FQGNSA. The junction had 7 bases not matched to a gene; V was cut back by 5 bases and J by 5 bases. The CDR3 reads CASSRRDRGPHNEQFF. DNA of the CDR3: TGTGCCAGCAGCAGACGGGACAGGGGGCCCCACAATGAGCAGTTCTTC.

This clonotype appeared many times. The chain joins TRBV5-6 to TRBJ2-7; possible D gene TRBD1, 6 bases. V lost 4 bases to trimming and J lost 2 bases, with 10 bases between them. The germline CDR1 and CDR2 sequences are SGHDT and YYEEEE. The CDR3 consists of 13 residues. DNA of the CDR3: TGTGCCAGCAGCACCGGGACAACCTACGAGCAGTACTTC. It is translated as CASSTGTTYEQYF.

There are many counts of this clonotype. The chain couples TRBV4-1 to TRBJ2-3; no firm D call. The germline V gene has CDR1 MGHRA and CDR2 YSYEKL. This CDR3 is built from 15 residues. The V end lost 0 bases, the J end lost 2 bases, and 9 bases lay between the germline ends. This CDR3 is CASSQEPSPTDTQYF. The CDR3 DNA sequence: TGCGCCAGCAGCCAAGAGCCCAGCCCCACAGATACGCAGTATTTT.